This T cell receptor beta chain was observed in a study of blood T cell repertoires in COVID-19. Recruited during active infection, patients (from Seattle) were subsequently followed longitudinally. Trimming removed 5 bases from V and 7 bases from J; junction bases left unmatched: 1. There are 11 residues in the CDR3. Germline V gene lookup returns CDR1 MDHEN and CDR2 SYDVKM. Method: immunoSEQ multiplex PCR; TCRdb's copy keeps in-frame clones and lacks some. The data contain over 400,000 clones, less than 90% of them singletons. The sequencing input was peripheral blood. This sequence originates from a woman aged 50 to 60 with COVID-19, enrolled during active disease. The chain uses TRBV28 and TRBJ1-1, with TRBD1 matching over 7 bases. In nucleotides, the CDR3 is TGTGCCAGCAGTGGGGACAGTGAAGCTTTCTTT. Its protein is CASSGDSEAFF.